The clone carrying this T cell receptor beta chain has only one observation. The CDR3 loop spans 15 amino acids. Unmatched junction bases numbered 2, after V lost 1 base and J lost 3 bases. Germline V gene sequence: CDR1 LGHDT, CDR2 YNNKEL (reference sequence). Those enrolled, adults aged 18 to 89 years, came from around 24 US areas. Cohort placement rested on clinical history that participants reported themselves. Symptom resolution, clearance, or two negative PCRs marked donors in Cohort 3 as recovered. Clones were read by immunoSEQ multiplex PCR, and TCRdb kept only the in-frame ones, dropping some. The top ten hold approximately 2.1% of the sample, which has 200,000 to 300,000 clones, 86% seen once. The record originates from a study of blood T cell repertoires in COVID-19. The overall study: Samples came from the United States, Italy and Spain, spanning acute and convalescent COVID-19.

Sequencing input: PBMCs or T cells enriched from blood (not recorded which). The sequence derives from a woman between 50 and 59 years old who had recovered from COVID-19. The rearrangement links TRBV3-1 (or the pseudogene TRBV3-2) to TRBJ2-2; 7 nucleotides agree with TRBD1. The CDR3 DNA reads TGTGCCAGCAGCCAAGCCACAGGGGACACCGGGGAGCTGTTTTTT. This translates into CASSQATGDTGELFF.